This paragraph reports one T cell receptor (beta chain). This entry comes from a study of radiotherapy plus CTLA-4 blockade in lung cancer. Sequencing used immunoSEQ multiplex PCR; TCRdb keeps in-frame clones, though not all of them. The sample includes some 92,000 clones, 80% to 85% of them seen just once. Ipilimumab-mediated CTLA-4 blockade plus focal radiation was given to patients having chemo-refractory metastatic non-small-cell lung cancer. The CDR3 is 12 amino acids. Germline V CDR1 and CDR2: MDHEN, SYDVKM. Losses at the gene ends were 7 bases for V and 7 bases for J; bases not matched to a gene: 3.

This receptor was taken from a human donor with non-small cell lung cancer who had a partial response to radiotherapy plus ipilimumab. The input for sequencing was peripheral blood, taken from a patient treated with radiotherapy plus ipilimumab. The gene calls are TRBV28 and TRBJ1-5; TRBD1 matches at 8 bases. The CDR3 reads CASTQGGQPQHF. The CDR3 region has the DNA TGTGCCAGCACACAGGGGGGACAGCCCCAGCATTTT.